This T cell receptor (beta chain) emerged from a study of cytomegalovirus exposure and HLA in healthy donors. Study findings and constraints: According to the study, around 150 TCR beta chains were cytomegalovirus-associated. Accurate prediction of HLA-A and HLA-B alleles (for most subjects) was reportedly achieved from TCR beta sequences.

The PCR used 60 Vbeta and 13 Jbeta primers. TCRdb keeps only in-frame clones here, not all; method: immunoSEQ multiplex PCR. Here the sample spans roughly 52,000 clones, 75% to 85% being singletons. Trimming cost V 4 bases and J 4 bases; bases outside gene matches: 6. The CDR3 contains 15 residues. Germline V gives CDR1 SGDLS, CDR2 YYNGEE. Points on this clone: Its target is not known.

The source material was PBMCs. The J gene is TRBJ2-5, the V gene TRBV9; TRBD2 agrees at 11 bases. This clonotype was sampled from a female donor in good health and CMV-seronegative. The CDR3 spells CASSLLAGVAETQYF. The CDR3 DNA reads TGTGCCAGCAGCCTACTAGCGGGGGTGGCAGAGACCCAGTACTTC.